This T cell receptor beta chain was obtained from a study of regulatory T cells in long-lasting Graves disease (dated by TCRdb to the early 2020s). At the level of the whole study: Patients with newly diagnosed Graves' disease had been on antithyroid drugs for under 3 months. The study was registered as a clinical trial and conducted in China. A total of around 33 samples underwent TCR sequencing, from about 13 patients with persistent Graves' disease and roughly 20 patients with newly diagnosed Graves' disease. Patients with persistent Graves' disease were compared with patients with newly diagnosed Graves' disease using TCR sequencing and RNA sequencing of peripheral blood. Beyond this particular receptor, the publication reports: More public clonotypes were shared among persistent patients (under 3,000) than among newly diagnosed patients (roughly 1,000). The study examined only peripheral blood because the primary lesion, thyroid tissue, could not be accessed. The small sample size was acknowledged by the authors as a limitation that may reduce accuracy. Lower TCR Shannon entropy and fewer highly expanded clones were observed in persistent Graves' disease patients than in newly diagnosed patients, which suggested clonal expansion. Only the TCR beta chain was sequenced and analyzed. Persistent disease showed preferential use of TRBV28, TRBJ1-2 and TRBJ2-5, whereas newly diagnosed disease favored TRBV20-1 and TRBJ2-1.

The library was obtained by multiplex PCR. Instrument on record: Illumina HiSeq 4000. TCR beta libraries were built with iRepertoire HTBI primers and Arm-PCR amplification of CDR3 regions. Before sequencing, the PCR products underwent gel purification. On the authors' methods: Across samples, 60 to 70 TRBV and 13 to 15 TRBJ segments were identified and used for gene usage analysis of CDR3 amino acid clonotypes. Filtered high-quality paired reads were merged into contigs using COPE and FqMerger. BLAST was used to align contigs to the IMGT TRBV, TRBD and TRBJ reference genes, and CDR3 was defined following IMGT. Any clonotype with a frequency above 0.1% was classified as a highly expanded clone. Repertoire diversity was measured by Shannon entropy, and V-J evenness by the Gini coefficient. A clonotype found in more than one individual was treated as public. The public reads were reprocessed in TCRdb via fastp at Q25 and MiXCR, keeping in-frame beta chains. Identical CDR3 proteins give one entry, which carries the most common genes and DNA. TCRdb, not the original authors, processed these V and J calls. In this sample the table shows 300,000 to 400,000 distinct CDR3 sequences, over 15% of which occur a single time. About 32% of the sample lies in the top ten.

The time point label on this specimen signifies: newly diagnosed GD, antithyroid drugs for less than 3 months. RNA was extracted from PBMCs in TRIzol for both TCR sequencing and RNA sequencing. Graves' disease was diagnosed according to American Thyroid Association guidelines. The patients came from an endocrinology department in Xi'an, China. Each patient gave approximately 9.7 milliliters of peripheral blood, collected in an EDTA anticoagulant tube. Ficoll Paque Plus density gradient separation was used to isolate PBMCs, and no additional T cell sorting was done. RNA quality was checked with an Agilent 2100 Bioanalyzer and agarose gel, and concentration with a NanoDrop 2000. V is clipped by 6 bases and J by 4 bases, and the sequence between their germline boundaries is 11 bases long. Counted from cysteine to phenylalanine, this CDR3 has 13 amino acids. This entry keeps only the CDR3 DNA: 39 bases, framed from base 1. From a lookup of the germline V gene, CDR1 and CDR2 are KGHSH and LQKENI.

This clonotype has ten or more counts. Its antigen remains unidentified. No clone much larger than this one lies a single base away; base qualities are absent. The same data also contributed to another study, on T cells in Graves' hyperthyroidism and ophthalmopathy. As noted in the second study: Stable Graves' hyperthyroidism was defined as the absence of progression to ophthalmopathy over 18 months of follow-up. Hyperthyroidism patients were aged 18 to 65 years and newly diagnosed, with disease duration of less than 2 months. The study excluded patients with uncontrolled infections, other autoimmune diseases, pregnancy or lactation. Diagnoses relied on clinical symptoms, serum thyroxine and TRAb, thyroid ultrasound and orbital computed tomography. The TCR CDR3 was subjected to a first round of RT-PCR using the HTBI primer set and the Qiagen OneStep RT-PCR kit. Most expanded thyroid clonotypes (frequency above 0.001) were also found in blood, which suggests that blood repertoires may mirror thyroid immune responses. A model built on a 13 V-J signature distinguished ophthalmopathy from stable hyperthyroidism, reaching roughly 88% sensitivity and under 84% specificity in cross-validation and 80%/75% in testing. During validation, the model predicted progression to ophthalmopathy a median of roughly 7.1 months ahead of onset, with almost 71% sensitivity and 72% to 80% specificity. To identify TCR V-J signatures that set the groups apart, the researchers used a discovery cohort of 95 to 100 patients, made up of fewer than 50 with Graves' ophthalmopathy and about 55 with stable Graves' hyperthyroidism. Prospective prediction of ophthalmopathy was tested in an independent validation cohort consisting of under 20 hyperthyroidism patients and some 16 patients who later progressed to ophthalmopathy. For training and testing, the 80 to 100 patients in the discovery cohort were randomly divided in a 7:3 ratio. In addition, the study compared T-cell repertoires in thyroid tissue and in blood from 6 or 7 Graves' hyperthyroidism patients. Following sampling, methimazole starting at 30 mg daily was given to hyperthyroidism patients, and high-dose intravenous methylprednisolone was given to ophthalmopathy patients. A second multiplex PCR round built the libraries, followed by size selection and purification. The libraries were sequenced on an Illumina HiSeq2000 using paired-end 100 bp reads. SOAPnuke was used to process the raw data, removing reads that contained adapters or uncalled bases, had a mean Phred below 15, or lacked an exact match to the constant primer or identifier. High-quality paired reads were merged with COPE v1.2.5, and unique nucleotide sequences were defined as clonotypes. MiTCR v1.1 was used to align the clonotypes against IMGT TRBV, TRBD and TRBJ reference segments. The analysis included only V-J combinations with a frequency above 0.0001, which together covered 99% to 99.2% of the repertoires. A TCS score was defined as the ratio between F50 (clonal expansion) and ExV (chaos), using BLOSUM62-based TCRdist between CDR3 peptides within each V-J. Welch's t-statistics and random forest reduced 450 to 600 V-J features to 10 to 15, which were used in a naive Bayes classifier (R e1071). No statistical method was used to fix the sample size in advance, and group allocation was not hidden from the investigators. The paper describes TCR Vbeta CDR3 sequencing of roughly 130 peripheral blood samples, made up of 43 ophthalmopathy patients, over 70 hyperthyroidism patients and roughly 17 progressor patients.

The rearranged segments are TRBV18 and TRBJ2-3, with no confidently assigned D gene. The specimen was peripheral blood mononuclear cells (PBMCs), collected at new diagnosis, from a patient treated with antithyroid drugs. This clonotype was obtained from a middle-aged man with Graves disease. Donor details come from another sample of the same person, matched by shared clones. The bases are TGTGCCAGCTCCCTCGAACCGGCAGATACGCAGTATTTT. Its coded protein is CASSLEPADTQYF.